What follows are 14 T cell receptor beta chains derived from one specimen sequenced in a study of blood T cell repertoires in COVID-19. TCRdb's copy holds only in-frame clones and misses some; the assay was immunoSEQ multiplex PCR. The sample yields about 140,000 clones, around nine tenths seen once. The specimen was peripheral blood. These receptors were collected from a woman in her forties or fifties with active or convalescent COVID-19.

This clone has a count of ten or more. J is TRBJ2-2 and V is TRBV7-3, with D possibly matching TRBD2 (7 bases). V lost 0 bases and J 1 base, leaving 12 bases between the germline ends. This CDR3 has 17 amino acids. Germline CDR1 and CDR2: SGHTA and FQGTGA. CDR3 sequence reads: CASSLTGGALNTGELFF. The DNA of the CDR3 is TGTGCCAGCAGCTTAACTGGGGGGGCCCTGAACACCGGGGAGCTGTTTTTT.

V is TRBV2 and J is TRBJ2-4; 10 nucleotides align to TRBD1. The CDR3 consists of 16 residues. The J segment lost 4 bases and the V segment lost 6 bases, leaving 9 bases of the junction unmatched. Looked up from germline, CDR1 is SNHLY and CDR2 is FYNNEI. The CDR3 sequence is CASRDRGSGPKNIQYF. The CDR3 DNA reads as TGTGCCAGCAGGGACAGGGGGTCAGGGCCAAAAAACATTCAGTACTTC.

The V call is TRBV28, the J call TRBJ1-2, with 7 nucleotides matching TRBD1. The CDR3 extends over 15 amino acids. The trim removed 5 bases at V and 4 bases at J, leaving 10 bases unmatched. CDR1 is MDHEN, CDR2 SYDVKM, per germline. This chain's CDR3 is CASSLTPGQIYGYTF. CDR3 DNA sequence: TGTGCCAGCAGTCTGACACCGGGACAGATCTATGGCTACACCTTC.

The chain uses TRBV5-1 and TRBJ1-2; D remains ambiguous. Germline V gene lookup returns CDR1 SGHRS and CDR2 YFSETQ. V dropped 4 bases and J dropped 5 bases, with 18 bases sitting between them. The length of the CDR3 is 15 residues. The CDR3 region has the DNA TGCGCCAGCAGCCCCACCCCCGAAGACGGGTATGGCTACACCTTC. Amino acid sequence: CASSPTPEDGYGYTF.

This chain links TRBV19 with TRBJ1-2; 9 bases align to TRBD1. The CDR3 covers 13 residues. Germline CDR1 and CDR2: LNHDA and SQIVND (reference sequence). V was pared by 6 bases and J by 8 bases, with 7 bases of the junction left unmatched. This chain's CDR3 is CASSPQGAEGYTF. CDR3 nucleotide sequence: TGTGCCAGTAGCCCACAGGGGGCTGAGGGCTACACCTTC.

The rearrangement uses TRBV7-9 and TRBJ1-1, with TRBD1 as a possible D gene (6 bases). Per germline, CDR1 SEHNR and CDR2 FQNEAQ (reference sequence). Trimming removed 2 bases from V and 4 bases from J, with 11 bases in between. CDR3 length: 14 amino acids. CDR3 loop: CASSLLQGSTEAFF. For the CDR3, the DNA is TGTGCCAGCAGCTTACTACAGGGTTCCACTGAAGCTTTCTTT.

This chain uses TRBV5-4 with TRBJ2-7; D may be TRBD1 (6 bases). The V gene's germline CDR1 is SGHNT and CDR2 YYREEE (reference sequence). The CDR3 has 13 residues. Trimming left V 7 bases short and J 1 base short, with 12 bases between. CDR3 DNA: TGTGCCAGCGGAAGGGACACTTCCTACGAGCAGTACTTC. Translation gives CASGRDTSYEQYF.

The chain links TRBV27 to TRBJ2-7, with 8 bases that match TRBD1. Germline V gene sequence: CDR1 MNHEY, CDR2 SMNVEV (reference sequence). Trimming removed 4 bases from V and 4 bases from J; junction bases left unmatched: 9. The CDR3 length is 15 residues. The CDR3, as DNA: TGTGCCAGCAGTTCCCCACAGGGGGGTAGGTACGAGCAGTACTTC. Protein product: CASSSPQGGRYEQYF.

V usage is TRBV10-3 and J usage is TRBJ1-2, with D perhaps matching TRBD1 (5 bases). Between the trimmed V and J ends, which lost 7 bases and 4 bases, there was a span of 16 bases. The CDR3 runs 14 residues. In germline, CDR1 is ENHRY, CDR2 SYGVKD. The CDR3 here is CAITRDSWVYGYTF. In DNA form, the CDR3 reads TGTGCCATCACCCGGGACTCCTGGGTCTATGGCTACACCTTC.

The chain links TRBV6-6 to TRBJ1-5, with TRBD1 as a possible D gene (6 bases). The CDR3 extends over 14 amino acids. Germline CDR1 reads MNHNY; CDR2 reads SVGAGI (reference sequence). Trimming took off 6 bases at V and 5 bases at J, with 14 bases between the two ends. Here the CDR3 DNA reads TGTGCCAGCAGGCTAGGGGGGGTCTATCAGCCCCAGCATTTT. Protein: CASRLGGVYQPQHF.

On this clone: One end of the junction varies from germline; a read error may be responsible. This chain joins TRBV28 and TRBJ1-6; TRBD1 matches at 9 bases. Per the germline V gene, CDR1 is MDHEN and CDR2 is SYDVKM. This CDR3 is 15 amino acids long. CDR3 amino acids: CASRSGTGSGSPPHF. In DNA, the CDR3 is TGTGCCAGCAGATCCGGGACAGGGAGCGGGTCACCCCCCCACTTT.

The chain employs TRBV19 and TRBJ1-1, with D possibly being TRBD1 (5 bases). Between the trimmed V and J ends, which lost 1 base and 1 base, there was a span of 16 bases. CDR1 and CDR2 (germline): LNHDA, SQIVND (reference sequence). The CDR3 has 17 amino acids. CDR3 sequence (DNA): TGTGCCAGTAGTATAGGGTTTGTCGTGGGGGGGAACACTGAAGCTTTCTTT. Its translation: CASSIGFVVGGNTEAFF.

The chain recombines TRBV5-3 with TRBJ2-2, with 7 nucleotides matching TRBD1. TRBV5-3 is given ORF status, its function remaining uncertain. This CDR3 contains 17 residues. Unmatched junction bases numbered 8, after V lost 3 bases and J lost 0 bases. The CDR3: CARSSGQAIPNTGELFF. CDR3 DNA: TGTGCCAGAAGCTCTGGACAGGCGATACCGAACACCGGGGAGCTGTTTTTT.

The gene calls are TRBV20-1 and TRBJ2-1; tentative D call: TRBD2 (5 bases). Trimming removed 5 bases at V and 9 bases at J, with 11 bases between. CDR1 is DFQATT and CDR2 is SNEGSKA in the germline V gene (reference sequence). The CDR3 runs 11 residues. This CDR3 reads CSAGSGVEQFF. In DNA, the CDR3 is TGCAGTGCTGGCTCCGGGGTTGAGCAGTTCTTC.